This TCR beta chain is from a study of beta chain features in type 1 diabetes. About the study: All samples yielded 107,917,701 examined sorted cells.

Trimming shortened V by 3 bases and J by 3 bases, and 7 bases separated the two germline ends. The CDR3 is made up of 13 amino acids. Per the germline V gene, CDR1 is MDHEN and CDR2 is SYDVKM. Study findings and constraints: When Type 1 diabetes patients were examined, their TCRB CDR3s proved moderately but significantly shorter in all four CD4+ subsets. An over-representation of cells with high TCR expression could result from cDNA sequencing. Naive, central memory and Treg TCRB repertoires appeared more alike in patients than in healthy donors.

This clone was recorded a few times. Its antigen is unknown. Expressed TCRB transcripts got sequenced, as all isolated RNA was reverse transcribed. Data came from immunoSEQ multiplex PCR; TCRdb stores just in-frame clones and leaves some out. The data contain under 450,000 clones, approximately 15% of them singletons. The clonotype comes from a woman younger than 30 in good health. The chain recombines TRBV28 with TRBJ2-3; no firm D call. The sequenced material came from naive CD4+ T cells from blood. The CDR3 spells CASSLHNTDTQYF. In DNA, the CDR3 is TGTGCCAGCAGTTTGCACAATACAGATACGCAGTATTTT.